These T cell receptor beta chains were read from a single sample in a study of blood T cells in healthy people across ages. MiXCR, run by TCRdb on the 5' RACE reads, gives a single entry per CDR3 protein. The repertoire holds hundreds of thousands of distinct CDR3 sequences, with around 41% as singletons. Sequenced: blood. The receptors here all came from a man aged 80 or over in good health. Each CDR3 is given with its conserved first and last residue. Each record gives: D gene, V gene, J gene, clone size, CDR3 DNA, CDR3 protein. The D gene is left open where the match is weak. The size field is filled for only some rows; it gives once, few, many or a size class.

D gene: NA; V gene: TRBV4-1; J gene: TRBJ2-6; clone size: NA; CDR3 DNA: TGCGCCAGCAGCACAACTCGAGGGGCCTCTGGGGCCAACGTCCTGACTTTC; CDR3 protein: CASSTTRGASGANVLTF
D gene: TRBD1; V gene: TRBV7-2; J gene: TRBJ1-1; clone size: NA; CDR3 DNA: TGTGCCAGCAGGAGATACCGGGACAGGGGGCTGGTAACTGAAGCTTTCTTT; CDR3 protein: CASRRYRDRGLVTEAFF
D gene: NA; V gene: TRBV20-1; J gene: TRBJ2-7; clone size: few; CDR3 DNA: TGCAGTGCTATAGCGGTGCAGGGATCATACGAGCAGTACTTC; CDR3 protein: CSAIAVQGSYEQYF
D gene: TRBD2; V gene: TRBV5-1; J gene: TRBJ2-7; clone size: NA; CDR3 DNA: TGCGCCAGCAATTCCCAGACTAGCGGGATTGAGCAGTACTTC; CDR3 protein: CASNSQTSGIEQYF
D gene: NA; V gene: TRBV5-1; J gene: TRBJ1-2; clone size: NA; CDR3 DNA: TGCGCCAGCAGCTTGGACGCAGGCTATGGCTACACCTTC; CDR3 protein: CASSLDAGYGYTF
D gene: TRBD2; V gene: TRBV20-1; J gene: TRBJ2-7; clone size: NA; CDR3 DNA: TGCAGTGCTAGAGATCGTAGCGGGGGGCCGGCGCAGTACTTC; CDR3 protein: CSARDRSGGPAQYF
D gene: NA; V gene: TRBV6-2/TRBV6-3; J gene: TRBJ2-5; clone size: few; CDR3 DNA: TGTGCCAGCAGTTGGGGCCGAGAGACCCAGTACTTC; CDR3 protein: CASSWGRETQYF
D gene: NA; V gene: TRBV7-7; J gene: TRBJ2-3; clone size: NA; CDR3 DNA: TGTGCTAGCAGCAACGGGGCGGATCTTAGCACAGATACGCAGTATTTT; CDR3 protein: CASSNGADLSTDTQYF
D gene: TRBD2; V gene: TRBV9; J gene: TRBJ2-7; clone size: NA; CDR3 DNA: TGTGCCAGCAGCCTGGGACTAGCGGGATTTTACAATGAGCAGTACTTC; CDR3 protein: CASSLGLAGFYNEQYF
D gene: NA; V gene: TRBV5-4; J gene: TRBJ2-3; clone size: NA; CDR3 DNA: TGTGCCAGCAGCTTGGTGCGGGGGCCGACAGATACGCAGTATTTT; CDR3 protein: CASSLVRGPTDTQYF
D gene: NA; V gene: TRBV28; J gene: TRBJ2-7; clone size: NA; CDR3 DNA: TGTGCCAGCCTAAAGTCGAACTCCTACGAGCAGTACTTC; CDR3 protein: CASLKSNSYEQYF
D gene: TRBD1; V gene: TRBV12-3/TRBV12-4; J gene: TRBJ2-4; clone size: NA; CDR3 DNA: TGTGCCAGCAGGCCGGCGGGACAGGGAAACATTCAGTACTTC; CDR3 protein: CASRPAGQGNIQYF
D gene: TRBD2; V gene: TRBV3-1; J gene: TRBJ2-1; clone size: NA; CDR3 DNA: TGTGCCAGCAGCCAAGATCTTGCTAGCGGGGGGGCCTGTCTAGGCAATGAGCAGTTCTTC; CDR3 protein: CASSQDLASGGACLGNEQFF
D gene: NA; V gene: TRBV20-1; J gene: TRBJ1-1; clone size: NA; CDR3 DNA: TGCAGTGCTAGAGCCCGGGGAGGGAGGAACACTGAAGCTTTCTTT; CDR3 protein: CSARARGGRNTEAFF
D gene: NA; V gene: TRBV4-3; J gene: TRBJ2-7; clone size: few; CDR3 DNA: TGCGCCAGCAGCCCACCGCGAAGACCCTACGAGCAGTACTTC; CDR3 protein: CASSPPRRPYEQYF
D gene: NA; V gene: TRBV7-2; J gene: TRBJ2-4; clone size: once; CDR3 DNA: TGTGCCAGCAGCTTAAGAGGGGCCCGACAAAACATTCAGTACTTC; CDR3 protein: CASSLRGARQNIQYF
D gene: NA; V gene: TRBV3-1; J gene: TRBJ1-2; clone size: NA; CDR3 DNA: TGTGCCAGCAGCCAACCGGGGGGCTATGGCTACACCTTC; CDR3 protein: CASSQPGGYGYTF
D gene: NA; V gene: TRBV12-3/TRBV12-4; J gene: TRBJ1-1; clone size: NA; CDR3 DNA: TGTGCCAGCAGTTTAGAGGCAGGGGCGAACACTGAAGCTTTCTTT; CDR3 protein: CASSLEAGANTEAFF
D gene: NA; V gene: TRBV20-1; J gene: TRBJ2-6; clone size: few; CDR3 DNA: TGCAGTGCTAGGTTGGGCGGTGGGGCCAACGTCCTGACTTTC; CDR3 protein: CSARLGGGANVLTF
D gene: TRBD2; V gene: TRBV6-2/TRBV6-3; J gene: TRBJ2-2; clone size: NA; CDR3 DNA: TGTGCCAGCAGTTTTGGTAGTCTAGCGGGGCAAAACACCGGGGAGCTGTTTTTT; CDR3 protein: CASSFGSLAGQNTGELFF
D gene: TRBD2; V gene: TRBV6-2/TRBV6-3; J gene: TRBJ2-5; clone size: NA; CDR3 DNA: TGTGCCAGCAGGCCGGGACTAGCGCAAGAGACCCAGTACTTC; CDR3 protein: CASRPGLAQETQYF
D gene: NA; V gene: TRBV6-5; J gene: TRBJ2-1; clone size: NA; CDR3 DNA: TGTGCCAGCAGAACCCCTAGTACTGAGCAGTTCTTC; CDR3 protein: CASRTPSTEQFF
D gene: NA; V gene: TRBV5-8; J gene: TRBJ1-5; clone size: once; CDR3 DNA: TGTGCCAGCAGCTTTCAGGGGTTGAGCAATCAGCCCCAGCATTTT; CDR3 protein: CASSFQGLSNQPQHF
D gene: NA; V gene: TRBV15; J gene: TRBJ2-7; clone size: few; CDR3 DNA: TGTGCCACCAGGAACGGGGTGAGCTCCTACGAGCAGTACTTC; CDR3 protein: CATRNGVSSYEQYF
D gene: TRBD1; V gene: TRBV7-2; J gene: TRBJ2-4; clone size: few; CDR3 DNA: TGTGCCAGCAGCTTAGGGACAGGGGCGGCCAAAAACATTCAGTACTTC; CDR3 protein: CASSLGTGAAKNIQYF
D gene: NA; V gene: TRBV29-1; J gene: TRBJ2-7; clone size: NA; CDR3 DNA: TGCAGCGGCTCCGTTAACAATTACGAGCAGTACTTC; CDR3 protein: CSGSVNNYEQYF
D gene: NA; V gene: TRBV7-2; J gene: TRBJ2-7; clone size: NA; CDR3 DNA: TGTGCCAGCAGCTTAGTAGGCATTTCCGAGCAGTACTTC; CDR3 protein: CASSLVGISEQYF
D gene: NA; V gene: TRBV20-1; J gene: TRBJ1-5; clone size: NA; CDR3 DNA: TGCAGTGCCACGGGATGGGGCCCCAATCAGCCCCAGCATTTT; CDR3 protein: CSATGWGPNQPQHF
D gene: NA; V gene: TRBV6-1; J gene: TRBJ2-1; clone size: few; CDR3 DNA: TGTGCCAGCAGTGAAGAGGGACGTCGCAATGAGCAGTTCTTC; CDR3 protein: CASSEEGRRNEQFF
D gene: TRBD1; V gene: TRBV2; J gene: TRBJ2-7; clone size: NA; CDR3 DNA: TGTGCCAGCCGCCTGACAGGGAACTCCTACGAGCAGTACTTC; CDR3 protein: CASRLTGNSYEQYF
D gene: TRBD2; V gene: TRBV6-2/TRBV6-3; J gene: TRBJ2-2; clone size: once; CDR3 DNA: TGTGCCAGCATCGCTAGCGGGGTGAACACCGGGGAGCTGTTTTTT; CDR3 protein: CASIASGVNTGELFF
D gene: TRBD1; V gene: TRBV4-3; J gene: TRBJ1-2; clone size: NA; CDR3 DNA: TGCGCCAGCAGCCAAGAAGCCGGGACAGGGGAGGTGGTTGGCTACACCTTC; CDR3 protein: CASSQEAGTGEVVGYTF
D gene: TRBD2; V gene: TRBV5-5; J gene: TRBJ2-5; clone size: once; CDR3 DNA: TGTGCCAGCAGCCGCGGCTTAGCGGGAGACCAAGAGACCCAGTACTTC; CDR3 protein: CASSRGLAGDQETQYF
D gene: NA; V gene: TRBV12-3/TRBV12-4; J gene: TRBJ2-2; clone size: NA; CDR3 DNA: TGTGCCAGCAGTTTAACTACCCAGACTCCCGGGGAGCTGTTTTTT; CDR3 protein: CASSLTTQTPGELFF
D gene: TRBD1; V gene: TRBV29-1; J gene: TRBJ1-2; clone size: few; CDR3 DNA: TGCAGCGTTGATGACAGGGTCGGTGGCTACACCTTC; CDR3 protein: CSVDDRVGGYTF
D gene: NA; V gene: TRBV6-2/TRBV6-3; J gene: TRBJ2-1; clone size: NA; CDR3 DNA: TGTGCCAGCAGTTACTCGACTGCGGGGTACAATGAGCAGTTCTTC; CDR3 protein: CASSYSTAGYNEQFF
D gene: NA; V gene: TRBV7-9; J gene: TRBJ2-3; clone size: NA; CDR3 DNA: TGTGCCAGCAGCTTAGTGGTGGGCGTGACAGATACGCAGTATTTT; CDR3 protein: CASSLVVGVTDTQYF
D gene: NA; V gene: TRBV4-1; J gene: TRBJ2-7; clone size: many; CDR3 DNA: TGCGCCAGCAGCCAAGATTACAGGGTGATCTACGAGCAGTACTTC; CDR3 protein: CASSQDYRVIYEQYF
D gene: NA; V gene: TRBV6-2/TRBV6-3; J gene: TRBJ2-7; clone size: few; CDR3 DNA: TGTGCCAGCAGTTACGCAGCCTCCTACGAGCAGTACTTC; CDR3 protein: CASSYAASYEQYF
D gene: NA; V gene: TRBV20-1; J gene: TRBJ2-1; clone size: few; CDR3 DNA: TGCAGTGCGGGCCGGGACTACAATGAGCAGTTCTTC; CDR3 protein: CSAGRDYNEQFF
D gene: NA; V gene: TRBV24-1; J gene: TRBJ2-3; clone size: NA; CDR3 DNA: TGTGCCACCAGTGAGACGGGCCCTCGGACAGATACGCAGTATTTT; CDR3 protein: CATSETGPRTDTQYF
D gene: TRBD2; V gene: TRBV20-1; J gene: TRBJ2-5; clone size: few; CDR3 DNA: TGCAGTGCTAGCGGGAGGGCGGGCAAAGAGACCCAGTACTTC; CDR3 protein: CSASGRAGKETQYF
D gene: NA; V gene: TRBV2; J gene: TRBJ2-7; clone size: once; CDR3 DNA: TGTGCCAGCAGTGAAATGGGGGGGGCCTACAATGAGCAGTACTTC; CDR3 protein: CASSEMGGAYNEQYF
D gene: NA; V gene: TRBV10-2; J gene: TRBJ1-2; clone size: few; CDR3 DNA: TGCGCCAGCAGTGAGTCAAGGCCGGGGGGGAATGGCTACACCTTC; CDR3 protein: CASSESRPGGNGYTF
D gene: NA; V gene: TRBV15; J gene: TRBJ2-1; clone size: NA; CDR3 DNA: TGTGCCACCAGCAGAGATGGTAGGAGTTACGAGCAGTTCTTC; CDR3 protein: CATSRDGRSYEQFF
D gene: NA; V gene: TRBV7-2; J gene: TRBJ2-1; clone size: few; CDR3 DNA: TGTGCCAGCAGCTTAAATGGTGGATGGGGGCGGCACAATGAGCAGTTCTTC; CDR3 protein: CASSLNGGWGRHNEQFF
D gene: NA; V gene: TRBV7-2; J gene: TRBJ2-1; clone size: NA; CDR3 DNA: TGTGCCAGCAGCTTCATACCACAAAGCTCCTACAATGAGCAGTTCTTC; CDR3 protein: CASSFIPQSSYNEQFF
D gene: NA; V gene: TRBV29-1; J gene: TRBJ1-2; clone size: few; CDR3 DNA: TGCAGCGTTGAACCCCGGGAGGGAAACTATGGCTACACCTTC; CDR3 protein: CSVEPREGNYGYTF
D gene: NA; V gene: TRBV6-2/TRBV6-3; J gene: TRBJ2-1; clone size: few; CDR3 DNA: TGTGCCAGCATCCAGAGGGGGGACTCCTCTTGGGATGAGCAGTTCTTC; CDR3 protein: CASIQRGDSSWDEQFF
D gene: NA; V gene: TRBV28; J gene: TRBJ2-7; clone size: many; CDR3 DNA: TGTGCCAGCAGTTTATCGAGCGGCTTAGGGACGGTGGAGTACGAGCAGTACTTC; CDR3 protein: CASSLSSGLGTVEYEQYF
D gene: NA; V gene: TRBV14; J gene: TRBJ2-7; clone size: NA; CDR3 DNA: TGTGCCAGCAGCCAAGAAACAGGGACCTACGAGCAGTACTTC; CDR3 protein: CASSQETGTYEQYF
D gene: NA; V gene: TRBV7-8; J gene: TRBJ2-7; clone size: many; CDR3 DNA: TGTGCCAGCAGCTCGAACTACGAGCAGTACTTC; CDR3 protein: CASSSNYEQYF
D gene: NA; V gene: TRBV7-9; J gene: TRBJ2-5; clone size: many; CDR3 DNA: TGTGCCAGCAGCCACCCAGGGATACAAGAGACCCAGTACTTC; CDR3 protein: CASSHPGIQETQYF
D gene: NA; V gene: TRBV2; J gene: TRBJ1-4; clone size: few; CDR3 DNA: TGTGCCAGCAGTGTTGGGGGCAGGTCTGAAAAACTGTTTTTT; CDR3 protein: CASSVGGRSEKLFF
D gene: TRBD1; V gene: TRBV20-1; J gene: TRBJ2-3; clone size: NA; CDR3 DNA: TGCAGTGGATTACAGGGGAACACAGATACGCAGTATTTT; CDR3 protein: CSGLQGNTDTQYF
D gene: TRBD2; V gene: TRBV7-2; J gene: TRBJ2-5; clone size: few; CDR3 DNA: TGTGCCAGCAGCTTAGCTCTAGCGGGAGGGCCAGGGACCCAGTACTTC; CDR3 protein: CASSLALAGGPGTQYF
D gene: TRBD2; V gene: TRBV4-2; J gene: TRBJ2-3; clone size: NA; CDR3 DNA: TGTGCCAGCAGCCCGGAACTAGCGGGAGCAGCTACGCAGTATTTT; CDR3 protein: CASSPELAGAATQYF
D gene: TRBD2; V gene: TRBV3-1; J gene: TRBJ2-4; clone size: NA; CDR3 DNA: TGTGCCAGCAGCCAAGTTCTAGCGGGAGCCAAAAACATTCAGTACTTC; CDR3 protein: CASSQVLAGAKNIQYF
D gene: TRBD1; V gene: TRBV7-2; J gene: TRBJ1-1; clone size: NA; CDR3 DNA: TGTGCCAGCAGCAAAACAGGGGGCTGGGGAAACACTGAAGCTTTCTTT; CDR3 protein: CASSKTGGWGNTEAFF